One sample yielded the 9 T cell receptor beta chains listed below, sequenced in a study of blood T cell repertoires in COVID-19. Sequencing was performed with immunoSEQ multiplex PCR; in TCRdb, only in-frame clones are kept and a portion is missing. The repertoire has 250,000 to 300,000 clones, 90% of them found once; the top ten carry over 5.5%. Source material: peripheral blood. These receptors were collected from a woman in her 50s with COVID-19, enrolled during active disease.

The chain couples TRBV7-9 to TRBJ2-3; D remains ambiguous. The CDR3 has 14 amino acids. V was trimmed by 1 base and J by 1 base, leaving 6 bases between them. Germline lookup yields CDR1 SEHNR and CDR2 FQNEAQ (reference sequence). The CDR3 nucleotides are TGTGCCAGCAGCTTAGTAGTCGGCACAGATACGCAGTATTTT. This encodes CASSLVVGTDTQYF.

The genes are TRBV7-2 and TRBJ2-6; a weak D match, TRBD1 (5 bases). Germline V gives CDR1 SGHTA, CDR2 FQGNSA. The V end lost 1 base, the J end lost 1 base, and 11 bases lay between the germline ends. The CDR3 extends over 17 amino acids. For the CDR3, the DNA is TGTGCCAGCAGCTTAGTTGCAGGGATGTCTGGGGCCAACGTCCTGACTTTC. Its translation: CASSLVAGMSGANVLTF.

The rearrangement links TRBV7-9 to TRBJ1-5, with D possibly matching TRBD1 (6 bases). This CDR3 is built from 17 residues. Trimming removed 0 bases from V and 4 bases from J, with 16 bases in between. The germline gives CDR1 SEHNR, CDR2 FQNEAQ (reference sequence). CDR3 bases: TGTGCCAGCAGCTTAGCGGGGGGGCACGGGTTTAATCAGCCCCAGCATTTT. It translates to CASSLAGGHGFNQPQHF.

This sequence joins TRBV7-9 and TRBJ2-1; TRBD1 agrees at 8 bases. CDR3 length: 13 residues. V lost 2 bases to trimming and J lost 9 bases; unmatched junction nucleotides: 3. Germline V gene lookup returns CDR1 SEHNR and CDR2 FQNEAQ (reference sequence). This CDR3 is CASSLQGAVEQFF. The DNA for the CDR3 is TGTGCCAGCAGCTTACAGGGGGCGGTTGAGCAGTTCTTC.

The J gene is TRBJ2-7, the V gene TRBV18; TRBD1 matches at 9 bases. The ends lost 5 bases at V and 3 bases at J; junction bases unmatched: 8. Germline CDR1 reads KGHSH; CDR2 reads LQKENI. The CDR3 length is 15 residues. This CDR3 reads CASSNAGTGIYEQYF. The CDR3 DNA reads TGTGCCAGCTCAAACGCCGGGACAGGGATCTACGAGCAGTACTTC. Drawing the rest from reference TRBV18 and TRBJ2-7, the complete variable domain is NAGVMQNPRHLVRRRGQEARLRCSPMKGHSHVYWYRQLPEEGLKFMVYLQKENIIDESGMPKERFSAEFPKEGPSILRIQQVVRGDSAAYFCASSNAGTGIYEQYFGPGTRLTVT.

This chain connects TRBV4-3 to TRBJ2-7; perhaps TRBD1 as D (5 bases). Per the germline V gene, CDR1 is LGHNA and CDR2 is YSLEER. Trimming took off 5 bases at V and 4 bases at J, with 21 bases between the two ends. The CDR3 has 16 residues. The CDR3 DNA reads as TGCGCCAGCAGCGTTTTGGACACTCGGGTCGCTTACGAGCAGTACTTC. It specifies CASSVLDTRVAYEQYF.

The chain has TRBV2 and TRBJ2-3; D is perhaps TRBD1 (6 bases). V was shortened by 6 bases and J by 0 bases, with 16 bases between the two germline ends. Per the germline V gene, CDR1 is SNHLY and CDR2 is FYNNEI. The CDR3 spans 16 residues. This CDR3 reads CASRPPGQPSTDTQYF. CDR3 DNA: TGTGCCAGCAGACCCCCGGGACAACCTAGCACAGATACGCAGTATTTT.

This rearrangement joins TRBV12-5 to TRBJ2-3; TRBD1 aligns across 8 bases. With 0 bases clipped from V and 3 bases from J, the junction kept 8 bases outside the gene matches. Germline-derived CDR1 and CDR2 are LGHNT and FRNRAP. The CDR3 is 17 residues long. The CDR3 protein is CASGLVLARGRTDTQYF. CDR3 in DNA: TGTGCTAGTGGTTTGGTACTCGCCAGGGGGCGGACAGATACGCAGTATTTT. The variable domain in full, with the rest retrieved from reference TRBV12-5 and TRBJ2-3, is DARVTQTPRHKVTEMGQEVTMRCQPILGHNTVFWYRQTMMQGLELLAYFRNRAPLDDSGMPKDRFSAEMPDATLATLKIQPSEPRDSAVYFCASGLVLARGRTDTQYFGPGTRLTVL.

This clone was seen only a few times. V is TRBV29-1 and J is TRBJ1-5, with 9 nucleotides matching TRBD1. Unmatched junction bases numbered 0, after V lost 4 bases and J lost 2 bases. The CDR3 length is 13 residues. Per germline, CDR1 SQVTM and CDR2 ANQGSEA. The CDR3 DNA reads TGCAGCGTTGGGACAGGGGGCAATCAGCCCCAGCATTTT. Amino acids: CSVGTGGNQPQHF.